What follows is one T cell receptor (beta chain) and its context. Its antigen is currently unknown. This CDR3 spans 16 amino acids. Germline V CDR1 and CDR2: SGHRS, YFSETQ. The V and J ends lost 0 bases and 0 bases respectively, with 10 bases between them. Measured with immunoSEQ multiplex PCR; TCRdb has only the in-frame clones, and not every one. The table includes about 47,000 clones, approximately 80% detected once. This record comes from a study of OX40 agonist ivuxolimab in advanced cancers. Overall study: Patients with hepatocellular carcinoma, melanoma, renal cell or head and neck cancer made up the dose-escalation patients.

Study-level results: Both CD4+ and CD8+ T cell populations in blood had undergone clonal expansion by week 6 at 0.1 to 3.0 mg/kg. Expanded peripheral T-cell antigen specificity went undetermined. Expanded clones belonging to CD8+ T cells outnumbered, on average, those of CD4+.

The receptor was isolated from an adult with an advanced solid tumor such as melanoma, head and neck, liver or kidney cancer. The chain links TRBV5-1 to TRBJ2-1; D is possibly TRBD2 (5 bases). The sample was CD4+ or CD8+ T cells sorted from blood, taken in a trial of the OX40 agonist ivuxolimab. As DNA, the CDR3 is TGCGCCAGCAGCTTGGTAGTGGGGAGCTCCTACAATGAGCAGTTCTTC. It translates to CASSLVVGSSYNEQFF.